This T cell receptor (beta chain) was identified in a study of blood T cell repertoires in COVID-19. Study at large: Italy, Spain and the United States were the sources of the convalescent and acute COVID-19 samples. PBMCs, B-cell-depleted T cells, or T cells were the source of the cDNA or gDNA that made up the material.

Germline V gene lookup returns CDR1 MDHEN and CDR2 SYDVKM. V lost 5 bases to trimming and J lost 7 bases; unmatched junction nucleotides: 5. The CDR3 covers 14 residues. In the original processing: By means of reference gene primer amplification, nucleated cell counts were estimated. Some clones are missing from TCRdb's copy, which holds only in-frame ones; the method was immunoSEQ multiplex PCR. That table is the source of V, J and clone size, and D and trimming were worked out from the DNA. The profile covers tens of thousands of clones, with around 85% appearing a single time and 40% to 55% taken by the ten largest.

Sample: peripheral blood. The chain combines TRBV28 with TRBJ1-5; TRBD1 matches at 10 bases. The source of this sequence is a man aged 55 to 69 with active or convalescent COVID-19. The CDR3 loop reads CASSPRQGAQPQHF. As DNA, the CDR3 is TGTGCCAGCAGTCCTCGACAGGGGGCACAGCCCCAGCATTTT.